Shown below are 17 T cell receptor beta chains from a single sample sequenced in a study of cytomegalovirus exposure and HLA in healthy donors. Amplification used 60 Vbeta primers and 13 Jbeta primers. Method: immunoSEQ multiplex PCR; TCRdb's copy keeps in-frame clones and lacks some. Among about 200,000 clones listed, about 80% were seen once. Sequencing was carried out using PBMCs. These receptor sequences come from a man aged 35 to 55 in good health and CMV-seronegative.

The chain couples TRBV19 to TRBJ2-3; TRBD2 agrees at 10 bases. This CDR3 has 15 residues. The ends lost 5 bases at V and 1 base at J; junction bases unmatched: 3. Germline CDR1 reads LNHDA; CDR2 reads SQIVND (reference sequence). In DNA form, the CDR3 reads TGTGCCAGTAGTGGGGGGACTAGCGGCACAGATACGCAGTATTTT. It translates to CASSGGTSGTDTQYF.

The rearrangement uses TRBV6-1 and TRBJ1-5; tentatively, D is TRBD1 (5 bases). The CDR3 is 17 residues long. CDR1 and CDR2 from the germline V gene are MNHNS and SASEGT. Trimming shortened V by 1 base and J by 0 bases, and 13 bases separated the two germline ends. The CDR3 loop is CASSEVVGQYSNQPQHF. DNA of the CDR3: TGTGCCAGCAGTGAAGTCGTGGGGCAATATAGCAATCAGCCCCAGCATTTT.

CDR3 bases: TGTGCCTTGGGGGGGGGAAACACAGATACGCAGTATTTT. Translating gives CALGGGNTDTQYF. This chain joins TRBV10-3 and TRBJ2-3; TRBD2 aligns across 7 bases. The V gene's germline CDR1 is ENHRY and CDR2 SYGVKD. The CDR3 totals 13 residues. The V segment lost 11 bases and the J segment 2 bases; nucleotides outside the gene matches: 7.

The rearrangement joins TRBV25-1 to TRBJ2-7; D not resolved. The CDR3 contains 15 residues. The germline gives CDR1 MGHDK, CDR2 SYGVNS. The V end was cut by 5 bases, the J end by 3 bases, with 17 bases between. The CDR3 DNA reads TGTGCCAGCAGTCCCGAGGTCCAGCCTGGCTACGAGCAGTACTTC. It specifies CASSPEVQPGYEQYF.

This clone is a singleton in its sample. The rearrangement joins TRBV4-3 to TRBJ2-1; maybe TRBD2 (5 bases). Germline CDR1 reads LGHNA; CDR2 reads YSLEER. V shed 0 bases and J shed 12 bases, with 24 bases lying between them. The CDR3 runs 17 residues. The CDR3 sequence is CASSQDVLTGPSRGQFF. The DNA of the CDR3 is TGCGCCAGCAGCCAAGATGTCCTGACTGGGCCCTCTCGGGGGCAGTTCTTC.

The genes are TRBV11-2 and TRBJ1-1; D is ambiguous. Per the germline V gene, CDR1 is SGHAT and CDR2 is FQNNGV. V was pared by 4 bases and J by 1 base, with 7 bases between. The CDR3 spans 13 residues. The CDR3 is CASSSQTNTEAFF. The CDR3 region has the DNA TGTGCCAGCAGCTCACAGACGAACACTGAAGCTTTCTTT.

A single count supports this clone. The genes are TRBV5-1 and TRBJ2-5; tentatively, D is TRBD2 (6 bases). CDR3 length: 16 amino acids. The germline gives CDR1 SGHRS, CDR2 YFSETQ. Trimming removed 4 bases from V and 2 bases from J, with 18 bases in between. Written as DNA, the CDR3 is TGCGCCAGCAGCCCCCTTGGAGTCGCGGGACAAGAGACCCAGTACTTC. Protein: CASSPLGVAGQETQYF.

This chain links TRBV27 with TRBJ1-6; 8 nucleotides line up with TRBD1. This CDR3 is 15 amino acids long. With V trimmed by 8 bases and J by 6 bases, 9 bases remained unmatched. CDR1 MNHEY and CDR2 SMNVEV come from the germline V gene (reference sequence). The CDR3 spells CASGQGSGLNSPLHF. CDR3 DNA sequence: TGTGCCAGCGGACAGGGTTCGGGGCTTAATTCACCCCTCCACTTT.

The rearrangement uses TRBV9 and TRBJ1-2; no firm D call. Trimming shortened V by 0 bases and J by 6 bases, and 15 bases separated the two germline ends. The germline V gene has CDR1 SGDLS and CDR2 YYNGEE. The CDR3 is 15 amino acids. The CDR3 loop is CASSVGIERLDGYTF. In DNA, the CDR3 is TGTGCCAGCAGCGTAGGCATCGAGCGACTGGATGGCTACACCTTC.

The rearrangement uses TRBV30 and TRBJ2-2; 8 bases agree with TRBD2. Germline V CDR1 and CDR2: GTSNPN, SVGIG (reference sequence). Trimming removed 6 bases from V and 4 bases from J; junction bases left unmatched: 13. This CDR3 spans 16 amino acids. This CDR3 is CACDQSAGVVTGELFF. CDR3 DNA sequence: TGTGCCTGTGATCAGTCAGCGGGAGTCGTCACCGGGGAGCTGTTTTTT.

This clone was seen a handful of times. The rearrangement links TRBV5-6 to TRBJ2-3, with 7 bases that match TRBD1. J gave up 0 bases and V 9 bases, and 7 bases lay outside the gene matches. Germline V gene lookup returns CDR1 SGHDT and CDR2 YYEEEE. The CDR3 loop spans 14 amino acids. CDR3 sequence: CATYRGASTDTQYF. The CDR3 DNA reads as TGTGCCACCTACAGGGGTGCTAGCACAGATACGCAGTATTTT. The complete variable domain, with remaining parts taken from reference TRBV5-6 and TRBJ2-3, reads DAGVTQSPTHLIKTRGQQVTLRCSPKSGHDTVSWYQQALGQGPQFIFQYYEEEERQRGNFPDRFSGHQFPNYSSELNVNALLLGDSALYLCATYRGASTDTQYFGPGTRLTVL.

The V call is TRBV7-2, the J call TRBJ2-7, with 11 bases that match TRBD1. The ends lost 6 bases at V and 5 bases at J; junction bases unmatched: 3. Germline lookup yields CDR1 SGHTA and CDR2 FQGNSA. CDR3 length: 13 amino acids. The CDR3 is CASSRDRGDEQYF. CDR3 nucleotide sequence: TGTGCCAGCAGTCGGGACAGGGGGGACGAGCAGTACTTC.

The chain recombines TRBV10-3 with TRBJ1-2; TRBD1 agrees at 9 bases. V dropped 4 bases and J dropped 8; count of bases not matched to a gene: 8. Germline V gives CDR1 ENHRY, CDR2 SYGVKD. This CDR3 spans 14 amino acids. The CDR3 loop is CAISGTGQGGGYTF. For the CDR3, the DNA is TGTGCCATCAGTGGGACGGGACAGGGCGGCGGCTACACCTTC.

This rearrangement joins TRBV4-2 to TRBJ2-5; 9 nucleotides line up with TRBD2. The germline gives CDR1 LGHNA, CDR2 YNFKEQ. Losses at the gene ends were 1 base for V and 4 bases for J; bases not matched to a gene: 4. The CDR3 runs to 15 residues. The DNA for the CDR3 is TGTGCCAGCAGCCAAGGAAATAGCGGGGGAGAGACCCAGTACTTC. Amino acid sequence: CASSQGNSGGETQYF.

The chain uses TRBV7-8 and TRBJ1-6, with a possible D match to TRBD1 (5 bases). V lost 1 base, J lost 5 bases, and 12 bases lay in between. In germline, CDR1 is SGHVS, CDR2 FQNEAQ. The CDR3 has 16 amino acids. This chain's CDR3 is CASSLEGWRNNSPLHF. CDR3 nucleotides: TGTGCCAGCAGCTTAGAGGGGTGGCGGAATAATTCACCCCTCCACTTT.

The CDR3 spells CASSLRSGRSDTQYF. In nucleotides, the CDR3 is TGTGCCAGCAGCTTGAGGAGCGGGAGAAGTGATACGCAGTATTTT. The chain links TRBV11-3 to TRBJ2-3; 8 positions agree with TRBD2. Germline CDR1 and CDR2: SGHNT and YENEEA. The CDR3 is made up of 15 amino acids. J lost 6 bases, V lost 3 bases, and 8 bases had no gene match.

J is TRBJ1-2 and V is TRBV9; D is undetermined. The V end was cut by 0 bases, the J end by 5 bases, with 17 bases between. The CDR3 sequence is 16 residues long. The germline V gene encodes CDR1 SGDLS and CDR2 YYNGEE. Here the CDR3 reads CASSVAAEIKFYGYTF. The DNA of the CDR3 is TGTGCCAGCAGCGTAGCTGCGGAGATAAAGTTTTATGGCTACACCTTC. Complete variable domain (other parts from reference TRBV9 and TRBJ1-2): DSGVTQTPKHLITATGQRVTLRCSPRSGDLSVYWYQQSLDQGLQFLIQYYNGEERAKGNILERFSAQQFPDLHSELNLSSLELGDSALYFCASSVAAEIKFYGYTFGSGTRLTVV.